This T cell receptor (beta chain) stems from a study of shared clonotypes between healthy human individuals. Donors comprised only Caucasian adults living in Nashville, Tennessee. The method was immunoSEQ multiplex PCR; TCRdb's version includes in-frame clones alone and lacks a portion of them. The repertoire holds approximately 470,000 clones, with about 84% as singletons. Germline-derived CDR1 and CDR2 are MGHRA and YSYEKL. Trimming at V came to 6 bases and at J to 8 bases, leaving 11 bases not matched to a gene. The CDR3 sequence is 15 residues long. The V and J genes are TRBV4-1 and TRBJ1-4, with 8 bases lining up with TRBD1. The sequence came from a woman between 35 and 50 years old in good health. Some clones in this sample may be carry-over from other donors' samples. Input material: PBMCs. The CDR3 DNA sequence: TGCGCCAGCAGGGCTATACAGGGGGTTTTGGAAAAACTGTTTTTT. Translated: CASRAIQGVLEKLFF.